This passage covers 14 T cell receptor beta chains from one sample sequenced in a study of shared clonotypes between healthy human individuals. Naive CD8 cells comprised CD45RO-negative, CCR7-positively selected cells, excluding terminally differentiated effector memory CD45RA+ cells. Assay used: immunoSEQ multiplex PCR; TCRdb lists only in-frame clones, some missing. The sample comprises about 2 million clones, approximately 94% of which are singletons, and around 1.2% rests with the top ten. The sequenced material came from naive CD8+ T cells sorted from blood. The receptor source for this set is a man younger than 35 in good health.

The V call is TRBV7-8, the J call TRBJ2-7, with TRBD1 matching over 7 bases. The junction had 11 bases not matched to a gene; V was cut back by 2 bases and J by 7 bases. The CDR3 runs to 15 residues. Germline loops: CDR1 SGHVS, CDR2 FQNEAQ. The CDR3 reads CASSLIRDRVREQYF. Written as DNA, the CDR3 is TGTGCCAGCAGCTTAATACGAGACAGGGTCCGGGAGCAGTACTTC. The whole variable domain, filled in from reference TRBV7-8 and TRBJ2-7, reads GAGVSQSPRYKVAKRGQDVALRCDPISGHVSLFWYQQALGQGPEFLTYFQNEAQLDKSGLPSDRFFAERPEGSVSTLKIQRTQQEDSAVYLCASSLIRDRVREQYFGPGTRLTVT.

This chain uses TRBV14 with TRBJ1-1, with TRBD1 matching 7 bases. The germline V gene has CDR1 SGHDN and CDR2 FVKESK. V dropped 4 bases and J dropped 0; count of bases not matched to a gene: 2. The CDR3 has 14 amino acids. CDR3 in amino acids: CASSRDSMNTEAFF. Written as DNA, the CDR3 is TGTGCCAGCAGCCGGGACAGCATGAACACTGAAGCTTTCTTT. Supplemented by reference TRBV14 and TRBJ1-1, the full variable domain reads EAGVTQFPSHSVIEKGQTVTLRCDPISGHDNLYWYRRVMGKEIKFLLHFVKESKQDESGMPNNRFLAERTGGTYSTLKVQPAELEDSGVYFCASSRDSMNTEAFFGQGTRLTVV.

The chain links TRBV4-1 to TRBJ1-5; D gene uncertain. V lost 1 base and J 7 bases, leaving 14 bases between the germline ends. The CDR3 length is 15 residues. The germline CDR1 and CDR2 sequences are MGHRA and YSYEKL. In DNA, the CDR3 is TGCGCCAGCAGCCAAGGGTTTTGGACCGAACAGCCCCAGCATTTT. Protein: CASSQGFWTEQPQHF.

The genes are TRBV29-1 and TRBJ2-1; D unclear. Germline CDR1 and CDR2: SQVTM and ANQGSEA. The V gene lost 7 bases and the J gene lost 5 bases, with 15 bases spanning the gap. This CDR3 has 13 amino acids. The CDR3 nucleotides read TGCAGCGGTGACCTAATACCCGACAATGAGCAGTTCTTC. Residues: CSGDLIPDNEQFF.

CDR3 sequence reads: CASRTGVYGYTF. The CDR3 DNA sequence: TGTGCCAGCAGGACAGGAGTGTATGGCTACACCTTC. This chain links TRBV25-1 with TRBJ1-2, with a possible D match to TRBD1 (6 bases). Germline-derived CDR1 and CDR2 are MGHDK and SYGVNS. V was trimmed by 6 bases and J by 5 bases, leaving 10 bases between them. The CDR3 sequence is 12 residues long.

V usage is TRBV4-3 and J usage is TRBJ2-5; no clear D. CDR3 length: 19 amino acids. V lost 2 bases to trimming and J lost 1 base, with 23 bases between them. Germline-derived CDR1 and CDR2 are LGHNA and YSLEER. CDR3 in DNA: TGCGCCAGCAGCCAACATCTGAGCTCTTTGACATTCGCCCAAGAGACCCAGTACTTC. It specifies CASSQHLSSLTFAQETQYF.

V usage is TRBV4-1 and J usage is TRBJ1-2; 11 positions agree with TRBD1. This CDR3 is built from 17 residues. The germline V gene encodes CDR1 MGHRA and CDR2 YSYEKL. V shed 0 bases, J shed 7 bases, and the junction held 10 bases outside the gene matches. Written as DNA, the CDR3 is TGCGCCAGCAGCCAAGATAGGACAGGGGGCGCAGTGGCTGGCTACACCTTC. This encodes CASSQDRTGGAVAGYTF.

This rearrangement joins TRBV4-3 to TRBJ2-3; a possible D gene is TRBD1 (6 bases). Germline V gene data show CDR1 as LGHNA and CDR2 as YSLEER. The CDR3 spans 16 residues. Trimming stripped 3 bases from V and 2 bases from J, with 15 bases between. The CDR3 region has the DNA TGCGCCAGCAGCCAGTCTCAACAGGGTCTCACAGATACGCAGTATTTT. It translates to CASSQSQQGLTDTQYF.

The chain joins TRBV7-3 to TRBJ2-3; weak D call: TRBD2 (6 bases). The length of the CDR3 is 15 residues. Deletions cut 2 bases from V and 2 bases from J, with 11 bases between. Germline V gives CDR1 SGHTA, CDR2 FQGTGA. This chain's CDR3 is CASSLAGLVTDTQYF. CDR3 DNA: TGTGCCAGCAGCTTAGCGGGACTTGTCACAGATACGCAGTATTTT.

The chain joins TRBV15 to TRBJ2-7; D uncertain. V lost 3 bases and J 2 bases, leaving 20 bases between the germline ends. CDR1 and CDR2 (germline): LNHNV, YYDKDF (reference sequence). The CDR3 spans 17 residues. Written as DNA, the CDR3 is TGTGCCACCAGCAGGGCAGGAGAAGCTGCCATGACCTACGAGCAGTACTTC. It yields the protein CATSRAGEAAMTYEQYF.

A note on this clone: The same CDR3 can be traced to other DNA sequences in this sample. The rearrangement uses TRBV27 and TRBJ2-1, with unresolved D. CDR3 length: 15 residues. Per germline, CDR1 MNHEY and CDR2 SMNVEV (reference sequence). Trimming removed 0 bases from V and 3 bases from J, with 9 bases in between. The CDR3 is CASSLSIAGYNEQFF. CDR3 bases: TGTGCCAGCAGTTTATCCATAGCAGGCTACAATGAGCAGTTCTTC.

V is TRBV30 and J is TRBJ2-7; D is unresolved. The CDR3 is 11 residues long. Germline V CDR1 and CDR2: GTSNPN, SVGIG (reference sequence). V was pared by 7 bases and J by 0 bases, with 7 bases between. Written as DNA, the CDR3 is TGTGCCTTGGCGAGCTCCTACGAGCAGTACTTC. Translated: CALASSYEQYF.

The rearrangement uses TRBV6-1 and TRBJ1-1; D uncertain. The CDR3 extends over 15 amino acids. V lost 1 base, J lost 4 bases, and 13 bases lay in between. CDR1 MNHNS and CDR2 SASEGT come from the germline V gene. The CDR3 protein is CASSEVEGGVTEAFF. In DNA, the CDR3 is TGTGCCAGCAGTGAAGTGGAGGGCGGTGTCACTGAAGCTTTCTTT.

This chain joins TRBV11-2 and TRBJ2-7; 9 nucleotides line up with TRBD1. The CDR3 sequence is 15 residues long. The V gene's germline CDR1 is SGHAT and CDR2 FQNNGV. V dropped 5 bases and J dropped 4; count of bases not matched to a gene: 9. The CDR3 sequence: CASSLTGTGTYEQYF. CDR3 DNA sequence: TGTGCCAGCAGCCTAACCGGGACAGGGACATACGAGCAGTACTTC.